Listed here is a single T cell receptor (beta chain). The antigen it recognizes is unknown. The record has no base qualities; no much larger clone is one base away. The cohort was made up of roughly 670 healthy bone marrow donors. At the time of sampling, all cohort members were nominally healthy, though unrecorded immune exposures were likely present. The donor tested CMV seropositive and was one of the 289 seropositive cohort members. A peripheral blood sample was provided by each donor, and peripheral blood mononuclear cells were used for TCR beta sequencing. Genomic DNA was extracted from the blood cell samples with the Qiagen DNeasy Blood Extraction Kit. The sample belongs to a study of cytomegalovirus exposure and HLA in healthy donors (dated by TCRdb to 2015 to 2018). Background for the entire study: An earlier analysis of approximately 600 of the donors reported approximately 270 Gb of sequence data and 117 million unique TCR beta sequences from roughly 200 million T cells. Of the roughly 410 genotyped donors, more than 75% were placed in the genetic ancestry cluster associated with self-reported Caucasian donors. Using immunosequencing, the study profiled T cell repertoires from around 680 subjects and related those repertoires to cytomegalovirus serostatus. Every repertoire in the discovery cohort had been generated on one and the same sequencing platform. Rather than using new phenotypic data, the later analysis identified candidate immune exposures from TCR beta sequences and from how often those sequences occurred across donors. HLA typing included class I and class II loci at four-digit resolution. Typing coverage differed by locus: A, B, C, DRB1 and DQB1 were typed in roughly 629-640 donors, DQA1 in 522, DPA1 in 600 to 610, and DPB1 in about 450. A later analysis re-analyzed previously published TCR beta repertoires from approximately 670 donors and added high-resolution HLA genotyping to study TCR occurrence patterns. High-throughput TCR immunosequencing, statistical association of individual TCRs with disease status, and machine learning were combined to predict cytomegalovirus infection status. Across approximately 400 genotyped donors of the cohort, an average of 235,054 unique TCR beta nucleotide sequences per donor were sequenced, and approximately 19% of those sequences were non-productive. A later genetic analysis took genome-wide SNP genotypes for about 55% of the 666 donors and used that subset as a discovery cohort. The aim of the study was to test whether cataloging public T cell receptors could identify signatures of past pathogen exposure. An earlier analysis of 450 to 750 of the donors used high-throughput TCR beta sequencing to judge whether each TCR beta V gene segment behaved as functional or pseudogenic. A separate validation cohort of roughly 130 different subjects was used in addition to the roughly 700-subject first cohort. Alongside the repertoire data, information on donor age, sex, ethnicity and CMV serostatus was compiled. Several DR-DQ haplotypes were handled as single units for association and clustering, since linkage in the cohort was strong. An early release covering over 500 HLA-typed donors comprised about 300 gigabases of sequencing data and around 86 million unique TCR sequences.

The paper as a whole reports these results and caveats: This cohort had only TCR beta chains sequenced, and the lack of alpha or paired-chain data limited which features could be detected. Broadly in line with IMGT annotations, most TCR beta V segments showed up in productive rearrangements about 87% or about 30% of the time in an earlier analysis of around 600 of the donors. Over 15 rarely observed V segments, including chromosome 9 orphons, were excluded from the earlier analysis of about 500 of the donors because counts were too low. According to a later analysis, most CMV-associated TCR beta chains appeared to be HLA-restricted, and the HLA associations seemed to be driven largely by CMV exposure. The 87-base-pair reads could not distinguish some IMGT-functional V segments, including TRBV6-2 and TRBV6-3, so those segments were excluded. A later genetic analysis reported fewer N-insertions in productive TCRs among donors in an Asian-associated ancestry cluster than the roughly 650-donor mean. Cytomegalovirus status was reported to be diagnosed by the classifier with high specificity and sensitivity in both the original and validation cohorts. The authors suggested that the approach could potentially be generalized to other disease states and immunological phenotypes. For the cohort, immune exposure information was limited to CMV serostatus. A later genetic analysis associated a missense DCLRE1C variant with V-gene and J-gene trimming of TCR beta chains, and an independent cohort replicated the association. A later analysis found that TCR association rates varied across HLA loci, with DRB1 alleles showing the most associated TCRs and HLA-C alleles the fewest. The presence/absence analyses assumed that sequencing depth was roughly uniform across donors, and that assumption may not be true. The study gave a list of some 150 TCR beta chains associated with cytomegalovirus. While some public TCRs were present in many individuals, most TCR sequences turned up only very rarely across donors. When HLA alleles, especially DR and DQ, strongly co-occurred, TCR associations were difficult to assign to individual alleles. At a false discovery rate of 0.05, a later analysis linked about 16,000 TCR beta sequences to specific HLA alleles. A cluster of highly shared sequence variants was judged likely to be a technical artifact of the sequencing pipeline. Linkage disequilibrium might explain the correlated functional status among segregating V segments, but an unknown experimental factor could not be excluded. In a later analysis, several top co-occurrence clusters were reported to appear linked to parvovirus B19, influenza, CMV and Epstein-Barr virus. In a later analysis, HLA-associated TCR beta chains were found to be more clonally expanded and to have lower generation probabilities than equally common non-associated chains. A further reported finding was that TCR beta sequences accurately predicted the HLA-A and HLA-B alleles for most subjects in the first cohort. Because HLA typing was unavailable for some donors at each locus, only the typed subset was used in association tests. Three of the identified cytomegalovirus-associated TCR beta chains were confirmed in vitro to be specific for cytomegalovirus antigens.

V loses 3 bases of germline sequence and J loses 5 bases, and the interval between the two ends is 13 bases. The CDR3 starts with the cysteine, ends with the phenylalanine, and has 14 residues. The DNA shown is the 42-base CDR3, in frame from base 1. CDR1 and CDR2, per the germline V gene, are SGHAT and FQNNGV. Receptor amplification or capture employed the immunoSEQ multiplex PCR assay. The multiplex PCR relied on a mix of 60 forward primers for TCR Vbeta segments and 13 reverse primers for TCR Jbeta segments. A multiplex PCR assay on genomic DNA amplified the CDR3 region of rearranged TCR beta genes. Amplified TCR beta libraries were sequenced as 87-base-pair reads on the Illumina HiSeq System. The original methods were these. A later analysis counted 75 million to 100 million unique TCR beta chains across the 670 or so repertoires, and some 11 million of these chains were shared by at least two donors. A nearest-neighbor algorithm error-corrected the raw reads and collapsed the reads into unique sequences, merging closely related sequences to remove PCR and sequencing errors. CDR3 sequences were aligned to IMGT reference sequences to assign V, D and J gene segments. For a sequence to be retained, at least a six-nucleotide match to both a V gene segment and a J gene segment was required. A rearrangement counted as productive if the CDR3 had no stop codons and remained in frame with V and J, and every other rearrangement counted as non-productive. CDR3 was defined by IMGT convention, running from the second conserved V-encoded cysteine to the conserved J-encoded phenylalanine. In an earlier analysis of around 570 of the donors, sequences lacking an unambiguous match to a single V gene segment were excluded. In an earlier analysis of several hundred of the donors, a V segment was called functional when productive rearrangements were above 56.7%, and segregating when the standard deviation between donors exceeded 5%. A statistical classification framework was built to diagnose cytomegalovirus status from the catalog of TCR beta chain sequences. V and J gene assignment, in a later analysis, came from comparing TCR nucleotide sequences with IMGT/GENE-DB human TR gene sequences. Using the TCRdist pipeline, a later analysis assigned CDR3 sequences along with most-parsimonious VDJ recombination scenarios. In a later analysis, each TCR beta chain was defined by its CDR3 amino acid sequence together with its V-gene family, and reads without a unique V-gene family were excluded. In a later analysis, 500 to 700 highly shared, low-generation-probability nucleotide sequences were removed to address suspected cross-contamination and a sequencing artifact. For each public chain, a later analysis derived a clonal expansion index from normalized ranks of inferred template counts within each repertoire. In a later analysis, generation probabilities were computed using a VDJ recombination model fitted to out-of-frame rearrangements, and the results were checked against IGoR. A later analysis scored TCR-TCR, TCR-HLA and TCR-CMV co-occurrence with hypergeometric tests, applying a repertoire-size bias correction to TCR pairs. In a later analysis, false discovery rates were estimated by permuting HLA or CMV assignments 20 times. In a later analysis, co-occurring TCRs were grouped using DBSCAN, and TCRdist sequence similarity was added for clustering within HLA-allele-positive subsets. Co-occurrence clustering excluded repertoires with fewer than 30,000 or more than 120,000 public chains, plus five with anomalous nucleotide sharing. Not all clones reach the TCRdb copy of this immuneACCESS table, which keeps in-frame sequences only. Checked studies attribute under half of the gap to unresolved V genes and leave the rest unexplained. V and J calls and clone size are copied from that table; D and trimming were computed from the DNA. The sample includes about 150,000 clones, with more than 65% observed a single time. The ten largest clonotypes hold under 8% of the sample.

The TCR sequence derives from a man in his forties or fifties in good health and CMV-seropositive. Sequenced: PBMCs. The chain joins TRBV11-2 to TRBJ2-5; the D gene remains uncertain. The nucleotide sequence reads TGTGCCAGCAGCTTGAGGCAGAAGGAGGAGACCCAGTACTTC. Its protein reads: CASSLRQKEETQYF.